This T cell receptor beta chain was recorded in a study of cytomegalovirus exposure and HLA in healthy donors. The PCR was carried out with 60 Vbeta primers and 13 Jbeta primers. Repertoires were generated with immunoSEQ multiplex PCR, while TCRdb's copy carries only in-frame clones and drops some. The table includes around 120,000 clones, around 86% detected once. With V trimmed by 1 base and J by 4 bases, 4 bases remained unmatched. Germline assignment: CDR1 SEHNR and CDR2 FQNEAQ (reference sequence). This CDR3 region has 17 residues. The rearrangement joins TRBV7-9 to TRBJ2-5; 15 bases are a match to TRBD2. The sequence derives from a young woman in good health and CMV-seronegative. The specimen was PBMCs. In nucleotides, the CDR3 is TGTGCCAGCAGCTTAGGTGTGGGACTAGCGGGAGGAGAGACCCAGTACTTC. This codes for CASSLGVGLAGGETQYF.